Shown below are 8 T cell receptor beta chains from a single sample sequenced in a study of shared T cell receptors in the human thymus (dated by TCRdb to about 2021). The library was generated by the immunoSEQ multiplex PCR assay. Not all clones reach the TCRdb copy of this immuneACCESS table, which keeps in-frame sequences only. Checked studies attribute under half of the gap to unresolved V genes and leave the rest unexplained. The table for this sample lists hundreds of thousands of clones; about four fifths of them were counted only once. More than 0.01% of the sample goes to the ten largest clones. These data were also filed under a second study, of human thymus T cells.

The specimen was thymocytes. These TCRs come from a boy younger than two with a congenital heart defect. Donor details come from another sample of the same person, matched by shared clones.

The chain is built from TRBV6-5 and TRBJ2-7; possibly TRBD1 for D (6 bases). Trimming pared 2 bases from V and 3 bases from J, leaving 8 bases between. CDR1 and CDR2 from the germline V gene are MNHEY and SVGAGI. CDR3 length: 13 residues. The CDR3 is CASSYPDSYEQYF. The CDR3 nucleotides are TGTGCCAGCAGTTACCCGGACAGCTACGAGCAGTACTTC.

This clone was seen a handful of times. This CDR3 is CASSLVRGHNEQFF. The CDR3 DNA sequence: TGTGCCAGCAGTTTAGTCAGGGGCCACAATGAGCAGTTCTTC. This rearrangement joins TRBV27 to TRBJ2-1, with a possible D match to TRBD1 (6 bases). CDR3 length: 14 residues. Germline V CDR1 and CDR2: MNHEY, SMNVEV (reference sequence). Trimming cost V 2 bases and J 5 bases, with 10 bases left between them.

CDR3 amino acids: CASSLDAADQETQYF. The CDR3 nucleotides read TGTGCCAGCAGCTTAGATGCCGCAGACCAAGAGACCCAGTACTTC. V is TRBV5-4 and J is TRBJ2-5; D is unresolved. CDR3 length: 15 amino acids. V lost 2 bases to trimming and J lost 0 bases, with 11 bases between them. Germline V gives CDR1 SGHNT, CDR2 YYREEE (reference sequence).

In DNA, the CDR3 is TGTGCCATCAGCCGATGGGGCAACACAGATACGCAGTATTTT. It specifies CAISRWGNTDTQYF. V gene TRBV10-3 combines with J gene TRBJ2-3; weak D call: TRBD1 (5 bases). Trimming removed 6 bases at V and 2 bases at J, with 12 bases between. Germline lookup yields CDR1 ENHRY and CDR2 SYGVKD. The CDR3 runs 14 residues.

The chain uses TRBV6-4 and TRBJ1-2; 9 bases map to TRBD1. V was clipped by 2 bases and J by 7 bases; unmatched bases: 17. The CDR3 contains 18 residues. The germline CDR1 and CDR2 sequences are MRHNA and SNTAGT. The CDR3 region is CASSDLGLSTGGICGYTF. For the CDR3, the DNA is TGTGCCAGCAGTGACCTGGGCCTATCGACAGGGGGAATATGTGGCTACACCTTC.

The gene calls are TRBV5-4 and TRBJ1-1; 11 bases match TRBD1. With 4 bases clipped from V and 4 bases from J, the junction kept 12 bases outside the gene matches. Germline values: CDR1 SGHNT, CDR2 YYREEE (reference sequence). CDR3 size: 17 residues. The CDR3 nucleotides are TGTGCCAGCAGCCCCGGACAGGGGGCGCTTGGGAGCACTGAAGCTTTCTTT. It specifies CASSPGQGALGSTEAFF.

V usage is TRBV25-1 and J usage is TRBJ2-3, with TRBD2 matching 9 bases. The CDR3 has 18 residues. V lost 2 bases, J lost 2 bases, and 11 bases stayed unmatched. Germline CDR1 reads MGHDK; CDR2 reads SYGVNS. CDR3 DNA: TGTGCCAGCAGTGAACCAGGGGGGTGGACTAGCGACACAGATACGCAGTATTTT. It codes for CASSEPGGWTSDTDTQYF.

This clone was found once. The chain links TRBV5-1 to TRBJ2-4, with unresolved D. V lost 4 bases, J lost 0 bases, and 17 bases lay in between. The CDR3 contains 17 residues. From germline, CDR1 is SGHRS and CDR2 YFSETQ. The CDR3 region has the DNA TGCGCCAGCAGCCCACGAGGTGGCTCTACAGCCAAAAACATTCAGTACTTC. It yields the protein CASSPRGGSTAKNIQYF.